This TCR beta chain comes out of a study of blood T cell repertoires in COVID-19. About the research overall: Both acute and convalescent COVID-19 samples were obtained from the United States, Italy and Spain.

This clone turned up a few times. The CDR3 has 17 amino acids. V gave up 4 bases and J gave up 4 bases; unmatched junction bases: 17. Germline V CDR1 and CDR2: SGHDT, YYEEEE. Per the original data handling: Amplification from reference gene primers served as the basis for estimated nucleated cell counts. The data were produced by immunoSEQ multiplex PCR, yet TCRdb's version contains in-frame clones alone and is incomplete. That table is the source of V, J and clone size, and D and trimming were worked out from the DNA. The data hold about 190,000 clones, with approximately 90% observed a single time. Assignments of participants to cohorts depended upon their own reported clinical history.

The chain carries TRBV5-6 and TRBJ2-7; TRBD1 aligns across 7 bases. This receptor was obtained from a woman between 35 and 50 years old in a cohort exposed to, infected with or recovered from COVID-19 (not recorded which). Sequencing was performed on PBMCs or T cells enriched from blood (not recorded which). The DNA of the CDR3 is TGTGCCAGCAGCCTAAGCCGGGACAGCTTCTACGGGTACGAGCAGTACTTC. Translated, it gives CASSLSRDSFYGYEQYF. The whole variable domain, remainder taken from reference TRBV5-6 and TRBJ2-7, is DAGVTQSPTHLIKTRGQQVTLRCSPKSGHDTVSWYQQALGQGPQFIFQYYEEEERQRGNFPDRFSGHQFPNYSSELNVNALLLGDSALYLCASSLSRDSFYGYEQYFGPGTRLTVT.